This TCR beta chain was retrieved from a study of shared clonotypes between healthy human individuals. Trimming shortened V by 1 base and J by 6 bases, and 21 bases separated the two germline ends. From germline, CDR1 is MDHEN and CDR2 SYDVKM. There are 17 residues in the CDR3. In the original analysis: ImmunoSEQ yielded junction-only sequences lacking quality scores, so filtering differed. Method: immunoSEQ multiplex PCR; TCRdb's copy keeps in-frame clones and lacks some. That table furnishes V, J and clone size, whereas the DNA furnished D and trimming. Among over 850,000 clones listed, about 80% were seen once.

What was sequenced was memory CD4+ T cells from PBMCs. Described subset: CD45RA-negative fraction. This TCR derives from a man younger than 30 in good health. Some clones in this sample may be carry-over from other donors' samples. This sequence joins TRBV28 and TRBJ1-1; a weak D match, TRBD1 (6 bases). The CDR3 loop reads CASSLLGLGGTFAEAFF. CDR3 DNA: TGTGCCAGCAGTTTATTAGGGTTAGGGGGGACGTTCGCTGAAGCTTTCTTT.